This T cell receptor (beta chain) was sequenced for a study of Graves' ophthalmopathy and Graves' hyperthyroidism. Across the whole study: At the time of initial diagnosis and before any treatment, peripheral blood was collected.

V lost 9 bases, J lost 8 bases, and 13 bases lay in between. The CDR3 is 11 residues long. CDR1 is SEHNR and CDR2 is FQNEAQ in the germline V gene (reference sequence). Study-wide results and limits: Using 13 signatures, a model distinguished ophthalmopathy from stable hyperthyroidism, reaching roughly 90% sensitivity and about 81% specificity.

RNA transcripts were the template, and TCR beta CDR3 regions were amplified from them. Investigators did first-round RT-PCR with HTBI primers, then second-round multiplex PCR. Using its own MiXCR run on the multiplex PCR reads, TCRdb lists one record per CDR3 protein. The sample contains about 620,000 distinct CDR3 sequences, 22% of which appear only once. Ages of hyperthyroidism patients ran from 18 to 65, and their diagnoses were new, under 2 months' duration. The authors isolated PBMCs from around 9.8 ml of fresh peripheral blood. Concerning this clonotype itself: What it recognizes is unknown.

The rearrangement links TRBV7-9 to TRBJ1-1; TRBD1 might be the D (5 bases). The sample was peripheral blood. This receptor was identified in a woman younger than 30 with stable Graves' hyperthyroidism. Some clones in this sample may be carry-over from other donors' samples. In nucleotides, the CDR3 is TGTGCCAGGGCTGGGGGAGGCGAAGCTTTCTTT. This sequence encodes CARAGGGEAFF.